These 8 T cell receptor beta chains came from one sample sequenced in a study of Graves' ophthalmopathy and Graves' hyperthyroidism. RNA transcripts were the source from which TCR beta CDR3 regions were amplified. Second-round multiplex PCR came after first-round RT-PCR with HTBI primers. MiXCR, applied by TCRdb to the multiplex PCR reads, yields one record per CDR3 protein. Altogether tens of thousands of distinct CDR3 sequences are present, around half being singletons, with the ten largest covering approximately 23%. The sample was peripheral blood. The receptors were sampled from an adult man with Graves' ophthalmopathy.

The genes are TRBV5-4 and TRBJ1-2; D remains ambiguous. The CDR3 totals 14 residues. Germline lookup yields CDR1 SGHNT and CDR2 YYREEE (reference sequence). V was trimmed by 1 base and J by 4 bases, leaving 11 bases between them. The CDR3 DNA sequence: TGTGCCAGCAGCTTGAGCGGGGAGGGCTATGGCTACACCTTC. This translates into CASSLSGEGYGYTF.

This clonotype is medium-sized (0.01 to 0.1%) in the sample. This chain uses TRBV20-1 with TRBJ2-1, with D possibly called TRBD1 or TRBD2 (5 bases each). V lost 5 bases and J 5 bases, leaving 13 bases between the germline ends. This CDR3 is 13 amino acids long. Germline V gene sequence: CDR1 DFQATT, CDR2 SNEGSKA (reference sequence). For the CDR3, the DNA is TGCAGTGCTCACCGGGACCGAGACAATGAGCAGTTCTTC. It translates to CSAHRDRDNEQFF.

In regard to this clonotype: Since the CDR3 does not end with the conserved phenylalanine or tryptophan, this likely comes from a read error. The rearrangement links TRBV20-1 to TRBJ2-1; the D gene is possibly TRBD2 (5 bases). Trimming pared 3 bases from V and 0 bases from J, leaving 9 bases between. Germline V gene data show CDR1 as DFQATT and CDR2 as SNEGSKA (reference sequence). This CDR3 is built from 14 residues. The CDR3 coding sequence is TGCAGTGCTAGCGGCCGGGGCTCCTACAATGAGCAGTTCTTA. It yields the protein CSASGRGSYNEQFL.

This clonotype was detected only once. V gene TRBV29-1 combines with J gene TRBJ2-3, with 10 bases fitting TRBD2. J gave up 1 base and V 7 bases, and 5 bases lay outside the gene matches. CDR3 length: 14 amino acids. Germline assignment: CDR1 SQVTM and CDR2 ANQGSEA. CDR3 in amino acids: CSEAGTSGTDTQYF. CDR3 DNA sequence: TGCAGCGAAGCCGGGACTAGCGGCACAGATACGCAGTATTTT.

This clonotype has only a few counts. V gene TRBV20-1 combines with J gene TRBJ1-1, with 7 nucleotides matching TRBD1. Germline CDR1 is DFQATT and CDR2 is SNEGSKA (reference sequence). J was trimmed by 4 bases and V by 3 bases; bases with no gene match: 8. This CDR3 has 14 amino acids. CDR3 DNA sequence: TGCAGTGCTAGCGGGACAGCCGGTCGCACTGAAGCTTTCTTT. This codes for CSASGTAGRTEAFF.

J is TRBJ1-3 and V is TRBV12-3 or TRBV12-4, with a possible D match to TRBD1 (6 bases). The CDR3 contains 14 residues. V lost 6 bases and J 3 bases, leaving 12 bases between the germline ends. The CDR3 protein is CASRGTSGGNTIYF. The CDR3 DNA is TGTGCCAGCAGGGGGACATCCGGTGGAAACACCATATATTTT.

The J gene is TRBJ2-5, the V gene TRBV5-6; 7 bases align to TRBD1. CDR3 length equals 13 residues. Losses at the gene ends were 9 bases for V and 3 bases for J; bases not matched to a gene: 8. Germline lookup yields CDR1 SGHDT and CDR2 YYEEEE. CDR3 bases: TGTGCCACCCAAGACAGGGTGGAAGAGACCCAGTACTTC. It is translated as CATQDRVEETQYF.

In the case of this clonotype: The CDR3 ends on some other residue instead of the conserved phenylalanine or tryptophan, so this is likely a read error. The CDR3 here is CSASPGVIYNEQFC. For the CDR3, the DNA is TGTAGTGCTAGTCCGGGAGTAATCTACAATGAGCAGTTCTGC. The chain uses TRBV20-1 and TRBJ2-1; D perhaps matches TRBD2 (6 bases). There are 14 residues in the CDR3. Germline values: CDR1 DFQATT, CDR2 SNEGSKA (reference sequence).